This entry describes one T cell receptor (beta chain). Its specificity is not known. These data come from a study of a mutant IDH1 vaccine in newly diagnosed glioma. Profiled with immunoSEQ multiplex PCR; TCRdb holds only in-frame clones, not every one. The table has about 55,000 clones, approximately 80% seen once; the top ten hold 4.9%. The time point was: week 47, end of study. Mutant IDH1 20-mer peptide, at 300 ug, made up each vaccine dose, with topical imiquimod. This CDR3 contains 15 residues. CDR1 and CDR2 (germline): SGHAT, FQNNGV. Trimming took off 3 bases at V and 2 bases at J, with 12 bases between the two ends.

The chain carries TRBV11-2 and TRBJ2-3; D perhaps matches TRBD2 (8 bases). The TCR originated in a middle-aged woman with glioma. Some clones in this sample may be carry-over from other donors' samples. This material consisted of PBMCs, taken from a glioma patient whose treatment included an IDH1 peptide vaccine. The CDR3 here is CASSFGRGLTDTQYF. In DNA, the CDR3 is TGTGCCAGCAGCTTCGGGAGGGGGCTCACAGATACGCAGTATTTT. Full variable domain (outside the CDR3, taken from reference TRBV11-2 and TRBJ2-3): EAGVAQSPRYKIIEKRQSVAFWCNPISGHATLYWYQQILGQGPKLLIQFQNNGVVDDSQLPKDRFSAERLKGVDSTLKIQPAKLEDSAVYLCASSFGRGLTDTQYFGPGTRLTVL.